Here is one T cell receptor beta chain with its context. These data come from a study of blood T cell repertoires in COVID-19. Background on the study: PBMCs, B-cell-depleted T cells, or T cells provided the cDNA or gDNA that made up the material.

Profiling relied on immunoSEQ multiplex PCR, and the TCRdb table lists in-frame clones only, not all of them. Of about 57,000 clones listed, around 76% are singletons. The V gene end was trimmed by 0 bases and the J gene end by 8 bases; junction bases not matched to a gene: 9. CDR3 length: 14 amino acids. Germline CDR1 is GTSNPN and CDR2 is SVGIG (reference sequence). This rearrangement joins TRBV30 to TRBJ1-2; 7 bases agree with TRBD1. Sequencing was done on a sample of peripheral blood. The origin of this receptor is an older woman with acute or convalescent COVID-19. As DNA, the CDR3 is TGTGCCTGGAGTGTCGGGACAGTCCTGGGAGGCTACACCTTC. Translated: CAWSVGTVLGGYTF. Full variable domain (outside the CDR3, taken from reference TRBV30 and TRBJ1-2): SQTIHQWPATLVQPVGSPLSLECTVEGTSNPNLYWYRQAAGRGLQLLFYSVGIGQISSEVPQNLSASRPQDRQFILSSKKLLLSDSGFYLCAWSVGTVLGGYTFGSGTRLTVV.